The entry that follows covers one T cell receptor beta chain sequence. Its cognate antigen is unknown. This specimen belongs to a study of Ad26.COV2.S vaccination and SARS-CoV-2 variants. The protocol was immunoSEQ multiplex PCR, while the TCRdb copy is restricted to in-frame clones and leaves out a portion. The table lists around 170,000 clones, roughly 89% of them singletons. Study findings and constraints: Vaccinees reportedly had broad spike-specific CD8+ and CD4+ T cell responses. Vaccine recipients had higher spike-specific TCR breadth than placebo recipients.

The CDR3 loop spans 14 amino acids. Germline V CDR1 and CDR2: SGHVS, FQNEAQ. Trimming at V came to 4 bases and at J to 4 bases, leaving 4 bases not matched to a gene. This clonotype was obtained from a human donor who had recovered from COVID-19. This chain uses TRBV7-8 with TRBJ2-5; 9 nucleotides agree with TRBD2. This sample comprised peripheral blood, obtained after recovery from COVID-19. CDR3: CASSSSGEGETQYF. CDR3 nucleotides: TGTGCCAGCAGCTCTAGCGGGGAAGGAGAGACCCAGTACTTC.